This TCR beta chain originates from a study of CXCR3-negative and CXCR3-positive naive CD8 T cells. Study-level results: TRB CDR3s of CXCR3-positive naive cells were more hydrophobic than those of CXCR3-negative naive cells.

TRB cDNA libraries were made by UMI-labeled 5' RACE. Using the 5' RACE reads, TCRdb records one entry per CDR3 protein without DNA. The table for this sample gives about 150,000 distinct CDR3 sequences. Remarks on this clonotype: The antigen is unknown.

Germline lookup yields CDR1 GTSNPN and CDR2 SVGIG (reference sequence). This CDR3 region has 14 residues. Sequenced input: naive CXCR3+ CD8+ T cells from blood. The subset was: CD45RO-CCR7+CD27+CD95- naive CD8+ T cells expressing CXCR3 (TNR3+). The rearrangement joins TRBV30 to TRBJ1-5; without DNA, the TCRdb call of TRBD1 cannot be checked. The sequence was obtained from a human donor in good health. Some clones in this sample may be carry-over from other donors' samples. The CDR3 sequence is CAWRQGWSNQPQHF.